This is a list of T cell receptor beta chains from one sample in a study of shared clonotypes between healthy human individuals. The protocol was immunoSEQ multiplex PCR, while the TCRdb copy is restricted to in-frame clones and leaves out a portion. The sample holds millions of clones; about 93% are singletons and the top ten take about 1.5%. Sequencing used naive CD8+ T cells from PBMCs. The source is a man aged 18 to 29 in good health. Some clones in this sample may be carry-over from other donors' samples. CDR3s include the opening cysteine and the closing phenylalanine or tryptophan. The order of the fields is D gene, J gene, V gene, CDR3 protein, CDR3 DNA. A D gene is named only where the DNA matches it firmly.

. | TRBJ1-1 | TRBV29-1 | CSVEGGLPNTEAFF | TGCAGCGTTGAAGGTGGCCTCCCGAACACTGAAGCTTTCTTT
TRBD2 | TRBJ2-7 | TRBV4-2 | CASGGFGSGRVPTYEQYF | TGTGCCAGCGGAGGGTTCGGTAGCGGGAGGGTGCCAACCTACGAGCAGTACTTC
. | TRBJ2-7 | TRBV5-1 | CASSLGVGTAYEQYF | TGCGCCAGCAGCTTGGGGGTCGGAACCGCCTACGAGCAGTACTTC
TRBD1 | TRBJ2-1 | TRBV4-1 | CASSQDWQGVFF | TGCGCCAGCAGCCAAGATTGGCAGGGGGTGTTCTTC
. | TRBJ2-5 | TRBV21-1 | CASSQGPDEVRETQYF | TGTGCCAGCAGCCAGGGGCCAGACGAGGTTAGGGAGACCCAGTACTTC
. | TRBJ2-7 | TRBV6-1 | CATGGAAYYEQYF | TGTGCCACCGGAGGAGCGGCCTACTACGAGCAGTACTTC
. | TRBJ2-7 | TRBV6-1 | CASSDFYEQYF | TGTGCCAGCAGTGATTTCTACGAGCAGTACTTC
TRBD1 | TRBJ1-3 | TRBV13 | CASSQGQSLNTIYF | TGTGCCAGCAGCCAGGGACAGAGTTTAAACACCATATATTTT
TRBD1 | TRBJ2-1 | TRBV19 | CASSIRQGDFELYNEQFF | TGTGCCAGTAGTATAAGACAGGGGGATTTCGAGCTCTACAATGAGCAGTTCTTC
TRBD1 | TRBJ2-7 | TRBV9 | CASSVVGTGDEQYF | TGTGCCAGCAGCGTAGTGGGGACAGGGGACGAGCAGTACTTC
TRBD1 | TRBJ2-1 | TRBV19 | CASSIRTGSGYNEQFF | TGTGCCAGTAGTATAAGGACAGGGAGCGGCTACAATGAGCAGTTCTTC